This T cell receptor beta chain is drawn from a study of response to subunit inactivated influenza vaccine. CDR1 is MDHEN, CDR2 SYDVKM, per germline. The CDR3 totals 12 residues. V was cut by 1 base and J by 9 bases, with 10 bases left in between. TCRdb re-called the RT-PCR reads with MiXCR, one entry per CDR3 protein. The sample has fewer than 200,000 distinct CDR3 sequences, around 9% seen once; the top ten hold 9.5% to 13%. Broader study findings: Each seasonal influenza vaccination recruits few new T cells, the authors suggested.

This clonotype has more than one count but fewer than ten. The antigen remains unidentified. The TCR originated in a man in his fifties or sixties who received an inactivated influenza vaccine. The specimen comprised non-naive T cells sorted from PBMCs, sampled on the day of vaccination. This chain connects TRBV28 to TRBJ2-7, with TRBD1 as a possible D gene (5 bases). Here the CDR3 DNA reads TGTGCCAGCAGTTTATCAGGGTGGGGGCAGTACTTC. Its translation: CASSLSGWGQYF.